This T cell receptor (beta chain) was observed in a study of vaccination effects on CD4 cells after COVID-19. Pools of viral peptides were used by the ViraFEST assay to expand antigen-specific CD4+ T cells ahead of sequencing. Culture proceeded for nine to eleven days, and CD4+ T cells were then isolated. Two doses of BNT162b2 or mRNA-1273 vaccine were administered to participants. Libraries were prepared by immunoSEQ multiplex PCR; TCRdb keeps only in-frame clonotypes and omits some of them. This sample has around 81,000 clones, with roughly 80% found just once. The table lists this clone with a count of one. Its target is unknown. Study-wide findings and caveats: Convalescent patients were scarce in the study, and it lacked early post-infection timepoints.

The receptor's source is a human donor who received a COVID-19 vaccine. The material sequenced was CD4+ T cells from PBMCs cultured with HCoV-OC43 spike peptides, taken after COVID-19 vaccination. The subset denotes: HCoV-OC43 spike overlapping peptide pool stimulation.

The CDR3 bases are TGTGCCAGCAGTTACTATTCACCCACGTTAGCGGGGGGGCAGGATACGCAGTATTTT. This translates into CASSYYSPTLAGGQDTQYF. This chain links TRBV6-2 or TRBV6-3 with TRBJ2-3; 11 bases map to TRBD2. The CDR3 totals 19 residues. With 1 base clipped from V and 6 bases from J, the junction kept 15 bases outside the gene matches. Germline CDR1 is MNHEY and CDR2 is SVGEGT.